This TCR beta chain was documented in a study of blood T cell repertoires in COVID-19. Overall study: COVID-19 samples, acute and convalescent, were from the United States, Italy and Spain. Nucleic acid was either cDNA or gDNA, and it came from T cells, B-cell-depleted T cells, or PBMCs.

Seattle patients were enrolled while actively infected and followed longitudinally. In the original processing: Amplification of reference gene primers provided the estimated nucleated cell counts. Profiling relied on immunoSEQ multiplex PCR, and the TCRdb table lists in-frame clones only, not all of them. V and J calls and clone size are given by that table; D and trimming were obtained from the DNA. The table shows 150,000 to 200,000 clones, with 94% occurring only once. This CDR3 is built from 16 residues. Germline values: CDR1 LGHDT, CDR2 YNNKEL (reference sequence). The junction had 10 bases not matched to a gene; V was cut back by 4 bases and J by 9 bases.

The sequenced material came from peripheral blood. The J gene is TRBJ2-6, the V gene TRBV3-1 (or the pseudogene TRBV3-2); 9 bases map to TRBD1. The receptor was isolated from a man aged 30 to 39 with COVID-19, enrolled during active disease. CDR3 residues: CASSLAGTGKGNVLTF. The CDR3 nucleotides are TGTGCCAGCAGCCTCGCCGGGACAGGGAAGGGCAACGTCCTGACTTTC.